These T cell receptor beta chains were read from a single sample in a study of identical twins. TCRdb re-analysed the 5' RACE reads in MiXCR, keeping a single row per CDR3 protein. The table lists roughly 1.6 million distinct CDR3 sequences, around 29% of them singletons. Source material: cord blood. These receptors all come from a newborn girl in good health. Both conserved end residues are part of each CDR3. The D gene is left open where the match is weak. Clone size is given for some rows only: seen once, a few or many times, or a class if the clone is expanded.

V	D	size	J	length	DNA	CDR3
TRBV6-2/TRBV6-3	TRBD1	NA	TRBJ1-6	15	TGTGCCAGCAGTTACTCGACACAGGGGGCGAAACCCCTCCACTTT	CASSYSTQGAKPLHF
TRBV25-1	TRBD1	many	TRBJ1-1	13	TGTGCCAGCAGTGTGACAGGGGGCACTGAAGCTTTCTTT	CASSVTGGTEAFF
TRBV6-1	NA	NA	TRBJ1-4	13	TGTGCCAGCAGGGGAGGATCCTACGAAAAACTGTTTTTT	CASRGGSYEKLFF
TRBV5-5	TRBD2	NA	TRBJ2-3	16	TGTGCCAGCAGCTTGGCTAGCGGGGCCCCCGCAGATACGCAGTATTTT	CASSLASGAPADTQYF
TRBV24-1	TRBD1	few	TRBJ2-5	14	TGTGCCACCAGTGATTGGGGGACAGGGGAGACCCAGTACTTC	CATSDWGTGETQYF
TRBV5-1	NA	NA	TRBJ2-3	15	TGCGCCAGCAGCCCGGTGGGAATGCGCACAGATACGCAGTATTTT	CASSPVGMRTDTQYF
TRBV7-2	NA	NA	TRBJ1-2	15	TGTGCCAGCAGCCCATGGGGCAGGGAAGCCTATGGCTACACCTTC	CASSPWGREAYGYTF
TRBV7-2	NA	few	TRBJ2-3	10	TGTGCCACCAAAAGAGGTACGCAGTATTTT	CATKRGTQYF
TRBV29-1	NA	many	TRBJ2-1	16	TGCAGCGTTGCCCTTTCGGGCGCTAGCTCCTACAATGAGCAGTTCTTC	CSVALSGASSYNEQFF
TRBV7-2	TRBD2	NA	TRBJ2-1	15	TGTGCCAGCAGCCTGACTAGCGGAAAACACAATGAGCAGTTCTTC	CASSLTSGKHNEQFF
TRBV30	NA	few	TRBJ2-6	12	TGTGCCTGGAGTTCTGGGGCCAACGTCCTGACTTTC	CAWSSGANVLTF
TRBV24-1	TRBD1	many	TRBJ2-1	14	TGTGCCACCAGTGCAGGACAGGGAGTCAATGAGCAGTTCTTC	CATSAGQGVNEQFF
TRBV28	NA	few	TRBJ1-5	17	TGTGCCAGCAGTCATATCCCGGGGGGAGGGGACAATCAGCCCCAGCATTTT	CASSHIPGGGDNQPQHF
TRBV5-1	TRBD2	many	TRBJ2-1	17	TGCGCCAGCAGCTTGGCCGCGGGGGAGAATGGGCTGAATGAGCAGTTCTTC	CASSLAAGENGLNEQFF
TRBV27	TRBD1	NA	TRBJ2-2	15	TGTGCCAGCAGTTCGCCGGGACAGGGGGCCGGGGAGCTGTTTTTT	CASSSPGQGAGELFF
TRBV15	NA	few	TRBJ2-7	15	TGTGCCACCAGCAGAGCGACGACAGGCTCCTACGAGCAGTACTTC	CATSRATTGSYEQYF
TRBV10-3	TRBD1	few	TRBJ2-7	15	TGTGCCATCAGGGCCCCCGGGGACAGTTCCTACGAGCAGTACTTC	CAIRAPGDSSYEQYF
TRBV7-9	NA	NA	TRBJ2-2	14	TGTGCCAGCAGGGTTGACAGTTACACCGGGGAGCTGTTTTTT	CASRVDSYTGELFF
TRBV28	TRBD2	few	TRBJ2-4	16	TGTGCCAGCAGTTGGCCGATAGCGGGAGCCAAAAACATTCAGTACTTC	CASSWPIAGAKNIQYF
TRBV28	NA	NA	TRBJ2-5	15	TGTGCCAGCAGTTTTCGGTTAGGACAGGGAGGGGAGCAGTACTTC	CASSFRLGQGGEQYF
TRBV20-1	NA	few	TRBJ1-2	15	TGCAGTGCTAGAGATTTCCGCGGAAGCCTCTATGGCTACACCTTC	CSARDFRGSLYGYTF
TRBV20-1	NA	few	TRBJ1-5	15	TGCAGTCCTAGGAGGGCAGGGGAGAGCAATCAGCCCCAGCATTTT	CSPRRAGESNQPQHF
TRBV3-1	NA	few	TRBJ2-1	12	TGTGCCAGCAGTCAATCCCGGGAGTTCCAGTTCTTC	CASSQSREFQFF
TRBV25-1	NA	few	TRBJ1-2	14	TGTGCCAGCAGTGAATATGGCAGAGGGGGTGGCTACACCTTC	CASSEYGRGGGYTF
TRBV10-2	NA	NA	TRBJ2-7	13	TGCGCCACCCTTCACCTACAGGGATACGAGCAGTACTTC	CATLHLQGYEQYF
TRBV25-1	NA	many	TRBJ1-2	13	TGTGCCAGCAGTGAAGGCAGGATCTATGGCTACACCTTC	CASSEGRIYGYTF
TRBV27	NA	few	TRBJ2-3	17	TGTGCCAGCAGCTCCTTTCCGGGACACTCAAGCACAGATACGCAGTATTTT	CASSSFPGHSSTDTQYF
TRBV11-3	NA	few	TRBJ2-2	17	TGTGCCAGCAGCTTTAACGTTGGGACTCACTCCACCGGGGAGCTGTTTTTT	CASSFNVGTHSTGELFF
TRBV10-3	NA	few	TRBJ2-5	13	TGTGCCATCAGCGGGGTGAGCAGGGAGACCCAGTACTTC	CAISGVSRETQYF
TRBV5-1	TRBD2	NA	TRBJ2-3	13	TGCGCCAGCAGCCCCGAGCGGGGGAATACGCAGTATTTT	CASSPERGNTQYF
TRBV11-1	TRBD2	few	TRBJ2-3	16	TGTGCCAGCAGCTTAAAGAGGGAGGGCATCACAGATACGCAGTATTTT	CASSLKREGITDTQYF
TRBV20-1	NA	NA	TRBJ2-5	14	TGCAGTGCTAGAGGAGTACAGTTACAAGAGACCCAGTACTTC	CSARGVQLQETQYF
TRBV11-1	TRBD1	few	TRBJ1-2	15	TGTGCCAGCAGCTTCCGGACAGGGGGTGTCTATGGCTACACCTTC	CASSFRTGGVYGYTF
TRBV6-5	NA	NA	TRBJ2-6	13	TGTGCCAGCACAAGGGCTGGGGCCAACGTCCTGACTTTC	CASTRAGANVLTF
TRBV29-1	NA	NA	TRBJ1-1	12	TGCAGCGTTGAGCAGGGGAGGACTGAAGCTTTCTTT	CSVEQGRTEAFF
TRBV7-8	NA	NA	TRBJ1-1	15	TGTGCCAGCAGCCTCCGACGCCTGGCCAACACTGAAGCTTTCTTT	CASSLRRLANTEAFF
TRBV7-2	NA	few	TRBJ1-1	13	TGTGCCAGCAGAGACTGGGGATACACTGAAGCTTTCTTT	CASRDWGYTEAFF
TRBV3-1	NA	few	TRBJ2-7	17	TGTGCCAGCAGCCATAATACGGGGGTTAGACGGGGAAACGAGCAGTACTTC	CASSHNTGVRRGNEQYF
TRBV3-1	TRBD2	NA	TRBJ2-5	16	TGTGCCAGCAGTCGTGGACTAGCGGGGGGGCCGGAGACCCAGTACTTC	CASSRGLAGGPETQYF
TRBV5-1	NA	NA	TRBJ1-2	13	TGCGCCAGCAGCTACAAGGGGGACTATGGCTACACCTTC	CASSYKGDYGYTF
TRBV4-2	TRBD1	few	TRBJ1-2	18	TGTGCCAGCAGCCAAAGGATGGGGACAGGGCTTATCAACTATGGCTACACCTTC	CASSQRMGTGLINYGYTF
TRBV11-2	NA	few	TRBJ1-1	15	TGTGCCAGCAGCCGAGGGAAGGAGGGTCGGACTGAAGCTTTCTTT	CASSRGKEGRTEAFF
TRBV12-3/TRBV12-4	NA	few	TRBJ1-3	15	TGTGCCCAATGGGGGGGGCTCCTCTCTGGAAACACCATATATTTT	CAQWGGLLSGNTIYF
TRBV7-6	TRBD2	few	TRBJ2-1	15	TGTGCCAGCAGCTTATCAGCGGGATCTAACAATGAGCAGTTCTTC	CASSLSAGSNNEQFF
TRBV5-1	NA	many	TRBJ2-7	14	TGCGCCAGCAGCTTGTCCCTGGTGCTACGAGAGCAGTACTTC	CASSLSLVLREQYF
TRBV12-5	NA	NA	TRBJ1-1	13	TGTGCTAGTGGTCACGGGACTTTAACTGAAGCTTTCTTT	CASGHGTLTEAFF
TRBV6-1	NA	few	TRBJ2-7	15	TGTGCCAGCAGTGAAGCCAACGGACCCTGGGATCCCCAGTACTTC	CASSEANGPWDPQYF